Listed below are T cell receptor beta chains from one sample, sequenced in a study of T cell responses to AZD1222 COVID-19 vaccine. Only in-frame clones appear in the TCRdb table, and some are missing; sequencing was by immunoSEQ multiplex PCR. The sample lists approximately 140,000 clones; about 89% were seen once. This specimen was peripheral blood, taken 28 days after the second AZD1222 dose. These TCRs come from an adult who received the AZD1222 COVID-19 vaccine. Both conserved end residues are part of each CDR3. D genes are given only for firm matches. Not every row has a clone size; where given, it reads once, few, many or a size class.

TRBV3-1/TRBV3-2,NA,NA,TRBJ1-3,CASSAGGGTHGNTIYF,TGTGCCAGCAGCGCCGGGGGGGGTACTCATGGAAACACCATATATTTT
TRBV19,NA,few,TRBJ1-1,CASSSPGAGTEAFF,TGTGCCAGTAGTTCACCCGGGGCCGGCACTGAAGCTTTCTTT
TRBV12-5,NA,NA,TRBJ2-5,CASGLVTGDLLRWEEPRRTQYF,TGTGCTAGTGGTTTGGTAACCGGGGACCTCTTAAGGTGGGAGGAGCCGAGGAGGACCCAGTACTTC
TRBV4-2,NA,NA,TRBJ2-1,CASSQSQSNEQFF,TGTGCCAGCAGCCAGAGCCAGTCCAATGAGCAGTTCTTC
TRBV25-1,NA,NA,TRBJ2-3,CASSAQASTDTQYF,TGTGCCAGCAGTGCACAGGCTAGCACAGATACGCAGTATTTT
TRBV5-1,TRBD1,NA,TRBJ1-1,CASRSGTGPGTEAFF,TGCGCCAGCAGGTCCGGGACAGGCCCGGGGACTGAAGCTTTCTTT
TRBV5-6,NA,NA,TRBJ2-7,CASSLGQILPYEQYF,TGTGCCAGCAGCTTGGGACAGATCCTACCCTACGAGCAGTACTTC
TRBV2,NA,NA,TRBJ2-1,CASSDSLIGEQFF,TGTGCCAGCAGTGATTCCCTTATCGGTGAGCAGTTCTTC
TRBV4-1,TRBD1,NA,TRBJ1-2,CASSQDGDSLNYGYTF,TGCGCCAGCAGCCAAGATGGGGACAGCCTTAACTATGGCTACACCTTC
TRBV11-3,TRBD2,NA,TRBJ2-7,CASSRFGLAGGGLAPYEQYF,TGTGCCAGCAGCCGCTTTGGACTAGCGGGAGGGGGATTGGCGCCCTACGAGCAGTACTTC
TRBV19,TRBD2,NA,TRBJ2-1,CASSTPGLLNEQFF,TGTGCCAGTAGTACTCCGGGACTACTCAATGAGCAGTTCTTC
TRBV19,NA,NA,TRBJ2-2,CASYGFGTGELFF,TGTGCCAGCTACGGGTTTGGCACCGGGGAGCTGTTTTTT
TRBV5-1,NA,NA,TRBJ2-2,CASSSEGHNTGELFF,TGCGCCAGCAGCTCCGAGGGCCATAACACCGGGGAGCTGTTTTTT
TRBV7-9,NA,NA,TRBJ1-2,CASSLAHTEYYGYTF,TGTGCCAGCAGCTTAGCGCACACGGAATACTATGGCTACACCTTC
TRBV6-5,NA,NA,TRBJ1-6,CASSYSGRRNSPLHF,TGTGCCAGCAGTTACTCTGGGAGACGTAATTCACCCCTCCACTTT
TRBV30,NA,NA,TRBJ1-5,CAWSPGLREPQHF,TGTGCCTGGAGTCCCGGCCTCCGGGAGCCCCAGCATTTT
TRBV19,NA,few,TRBJ2-7,CASSIRQNSYEQYF,TGTGCCAGTAGTATTAGACAGAACTCCTACGAGCAGTACTTC
TRBV7-2,TRBD2,NA,TRBJ2-1,CASSLAGLAGVDEQFF,TGTGCCAGCAGCTTAGCGGGACTAGCGGGAGTTGATGAGCAGTTCTTC
TRBV5-1,NA,NA,TRBJ1-1,CASSLATGTEAFF,TGCGCCAGCAGCTTGGCCACAGGAACTGAAGCTTTCTTT
TRBV4-1,TRBD1,NA,TRBJ2-5,CASSQAPGTVETQYF,TGCGCCAGCAGCCAGGCTCCCGGGACAGTAGAGACCCAGTACTTC
TRBV5-1,NA,NA,TRBJ1-6,CASAEGNSYNSPLHF,TGCGCCAGCGCGGAGGGAAACTCCTATAATTCACCCCTCCACTTT
TRBV19,NA,NA,TRBJ2-1,CASSTDLVSLASQYNEQFF,TGTGCCAGTAGTACCGACCTGGTCAGCCTGGCCTCACAGTACAATGAGCAGTTCTTC
TRBV29-1,TRBD2,NA,TRBJ2-7,CSVEVWLADNYEQYF,TGCAGCGTTGAAGTTTGGCTAGCGGACAACTACGAGCAGTACTTC
TRBV3-1/TRBV3-2,TRBD1,NA,TRBJ1-1,CASSQVDRGSEAFF,TGTGCCAGCAGCCAAGTTGACAGGGGCTCTGAAGCTTTCTTT
TRBV30,NA,once,TRBJ2-1,CAWTGPGNEQFF,TGTGCCTGGACAGGTCCGGGCAATGAGCAGTTCTTC
TRBV9,TRBD2,NA,TRBJ2-7,CASSTGRETYEQYF,TGTGCCAGCAGTACGGGGCGGGAGACCTACGAGCAGTACTTC
TRBV20-1,NA,NA,TRBJ1-4,CSARVIEKLFF,TGCAGTGCTAGAGTGATCGAAAAACTGTTTTTT
TRBV6-5,TRBD1,many,TRBJ2-7,CASSYEGTDYEQYF,TGTGCCAGCAGTTACGAAGGGACAGACTACGAGCAGTACTTC
TRBV6-2/TRBV6-3,NA,NA,TRBJ1-2,CASSSQQGSYGYTF,TGTGCCAGCAGCAGTCAACAGGGCTCATATGGCTACACCTTC
TRBV29-1,NA,NA,TRBJ1-4,CSARGGGKSDEKLFF,TGCAGCGCCCGAGGTGGGGGGAAGTCGGATGAAAAACTGTTTTTT
TRBV27,TRBD1,NA,TRBJ1-2,CASSFTGQGGYTF,TGTGCCAGCAGTTTCACCGGACAGGGCGGCTACACCTTC
TRBV7-2,NA,NA,TRBJ2-7,CASSLEGTPTYEQYF,TGTGCCAGCAGCTTAGAGGGGACCCCAACCTACGAGCAGTACTTC
TRBV20-1,NA,NA,TRBJ1-5,CSASAPSNQPQHF,TGCAGTGCTAGTGCCCCTAGCAATCAGCCCCAGCATTTT
TRBV7-6,TRBD2,NA,TRBJ2-7,CASSSIGTSYEQYF,TGTGCCAGCAGCTCGATAGGGACTAGCTACGAGCAGTACTTC
TRBV4-1,TRBD1,NA,TRBJ2-1,CASSQVRDRGLNEQFF,TGCGCCAGCAGCCAAGTTAGGGACAGGGGGTTAAATGAGCAGTTCTTC
TRBV3-1/TRBV3-2,NA,once,TRBJ1-1,CASSRESFTGANTEAFF,TGTGCCAGCAGCCGCGAGTCCTTCACAGGTGCGAACACTGAAGCTTTCTTT
TRBV11-3,NA,NA,TRBJ1-4,CASSLEGAGTNEKLFF,TGTGCCAGCAGCTTAGAGGGGGCTGGTACTAATGAAAAACTGTTTTTT
TRBV27,NA,NA,TRBJ2-7,CASSLSGRAPGYEQYF,TGTGCCAGCAGTTTATCGGGTCGGGCCCCGGGGTACGAGCAGTACTTC
TRBV27,TRBD1,NA,TRBJ2-7,CASSPWDRGLHEQYF,TGTGCCAGCAGTCCCTGGGACAGGGGGCTTCACGAGCAGTACTTC
TRBV6-1,NA,NA,TRBJ1-5,CASSEGLLEKDQPQHF,TGTGCCAGCAGTGAAGGTCTGTTAGAGAAGGATCAGCCCCAGCATTTT
TRBV2,NA,NA,TRBJ1-4,CASSEVERPFF,TGTGCCAGCAGTGAGGTCGAGCGGCCGTTTTTT
TRBV11-3,TRBD2,NA,TRBJ2-1,CASSPRTSGSRDEQFF,TGTGCCAGCAGCCCTCGGACTAGCGGGAGTAGGGATGAGCAGTTCTTC
TRBV13,NA,NA,TRBJ1-2,CASEGRDYGYTF,TGTGCCAGCGAGGGGAGGGACTATGGCTACACCTTC
TRBV7-2,NA,NA,TRBJ2-1,CASSNPLAFEQFF,TGTGCCAGCAGCAACCCCCTAGCGTTTGAGCAGTTCTTC
TRBV4-2,TRBD2,NA,TRBJ2-3,CASSNGGGTTDTQYF,TGTGCCAGCAGTAATGGGGGGGGAACCACAGATACGCAGTATTTT
TRBV29-1,NA,NA,TRBJ2-4,CSVRETLAKNIQYF,TGCAGCGTCCGGGAGACCTTAGCCAAAAACATTCAGTACTTC
TRBV24-1,NA,once,TRBJ2-7,CATSLIGQTAYEQYF,TGTGCCACCAGTCTGATAGGGCAGACGGCCTACGAGCAGTACTTC
TRBV11-1,TRBD2,NA,TRBJ2-7,CASSSPPGLGVYEQYF,TGTGCCAGCAGCTCCCCCCCGGGACTAGGAGTCTACGAGCAGTACTTC